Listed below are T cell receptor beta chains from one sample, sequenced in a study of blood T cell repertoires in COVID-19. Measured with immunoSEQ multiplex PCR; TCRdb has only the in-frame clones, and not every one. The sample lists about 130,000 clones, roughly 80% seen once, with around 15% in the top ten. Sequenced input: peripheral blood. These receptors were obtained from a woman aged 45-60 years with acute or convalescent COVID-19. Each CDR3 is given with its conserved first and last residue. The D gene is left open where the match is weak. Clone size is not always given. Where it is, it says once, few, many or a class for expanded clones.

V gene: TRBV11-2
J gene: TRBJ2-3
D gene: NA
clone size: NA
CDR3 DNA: TGTGCCAGCAGCTTAGAGCGGGCGAGCACAGATACGCAGTATTTT
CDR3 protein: CASSLERASTDTQYF

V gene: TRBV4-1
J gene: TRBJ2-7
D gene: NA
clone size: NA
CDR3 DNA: TGCGCCAGCAGCCAAACCGGACAGTTCAATTACGAGCAGTACTTC
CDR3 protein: CASSQTGQFNYEQYF

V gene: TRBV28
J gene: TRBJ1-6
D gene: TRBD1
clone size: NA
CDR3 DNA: TGTGCCAGCAGCTCGGGACAGGGGAGCTCCTATAATTCACCCCTCCACTTT
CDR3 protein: CASSSGQGSSYNSPLHF

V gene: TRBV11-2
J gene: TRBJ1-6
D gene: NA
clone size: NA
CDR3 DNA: TGTGCCAGCAGCTTCCCCGAGGGGGGGCCTATCTCACCCCTCCACTTT
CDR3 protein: CASSFPEGGPISPLHF

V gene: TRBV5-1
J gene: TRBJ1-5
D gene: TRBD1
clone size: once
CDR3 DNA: TGCGCCAGCAGCTTGAAAAGGTCGGCAGGGGGCAGTTGGAGCAATCAGCCCCAGCATTTT
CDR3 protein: CASSLKRSAGGSWSNQPQHF

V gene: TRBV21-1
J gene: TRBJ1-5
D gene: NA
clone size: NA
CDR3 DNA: TGTGCCAGCAGCGTTACATATAGCAATCAGCCCCAGCATTTT
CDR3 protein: CASSVTYSNQPQHF

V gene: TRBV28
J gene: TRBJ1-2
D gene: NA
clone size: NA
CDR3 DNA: TGTGCCAGCACCCTTCAGGGGAATAACTATGGCTACACCTTC
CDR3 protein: CASTLQGNNYGYTF

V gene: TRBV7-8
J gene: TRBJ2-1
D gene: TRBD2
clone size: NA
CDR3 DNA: TGTGCCAGCAGCTTACGGGTAGCGGGGGGGTTCAATGAGCAGTTCTTC
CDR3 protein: CASSLRVAGGFNEQFF

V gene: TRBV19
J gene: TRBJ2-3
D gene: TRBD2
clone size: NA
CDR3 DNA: TGTGCCAGTAGTATGTTAGCGGGGAGAGACACAGATACGCAGTATTTT
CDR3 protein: CASSMLAGRDTDTQYF

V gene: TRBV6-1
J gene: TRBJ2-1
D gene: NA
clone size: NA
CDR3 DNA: TGTGCCAGCAGTGAAGCGAGAGGGTTGAATGAGCAGTTCTTC
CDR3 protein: CASSEARGLNEQFF

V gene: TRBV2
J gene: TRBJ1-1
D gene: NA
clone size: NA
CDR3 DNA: TGTGCCAGCAGTGAGGGCTCCAGTGGGACTGAAGCTTTCTTT
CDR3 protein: CASSEGSSGTEAFF

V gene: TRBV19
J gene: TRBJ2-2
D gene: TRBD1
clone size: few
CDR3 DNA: TGTGCCAGTAGCCAGACAGGGGGCCGGGAGCTGTTTTTT
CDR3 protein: CASSQTGGRELFF

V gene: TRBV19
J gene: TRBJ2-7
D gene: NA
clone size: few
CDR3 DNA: TGTGCCAGCAACGCGGGGCCCACATCGAGCGAGCAGTACTTC
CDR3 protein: CASNAGPTSSEQYF

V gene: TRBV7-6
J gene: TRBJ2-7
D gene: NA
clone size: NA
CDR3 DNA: TGTGCCAGCAGCCCCCGGGACTTCCCCTACGAGCAGTACTTC
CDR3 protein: CASSPRDFPYEQYF

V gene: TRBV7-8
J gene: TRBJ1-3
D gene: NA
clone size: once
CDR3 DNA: TGTGCCAGCAGCTTAGGGACCCAGGGCTCTGGAAACACCATATATTTT
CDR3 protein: CASSLGTQGSGNTIYF

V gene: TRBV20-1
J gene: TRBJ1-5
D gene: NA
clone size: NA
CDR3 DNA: TGCAGTGCTAGTCGGGGGAATCAGCCCCAGCATTTT
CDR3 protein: CSASRGNQPQHF

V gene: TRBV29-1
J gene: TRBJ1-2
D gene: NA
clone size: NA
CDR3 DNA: TGCAGCGTTATATCGGGGTTGGGCGCCTATGGCTACACCTTC
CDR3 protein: CSVISGLGAYGYTF

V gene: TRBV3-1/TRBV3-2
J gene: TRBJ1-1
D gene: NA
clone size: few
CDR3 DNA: TGTGCCAGCAGCCAAGACAGGAATGAAGCTTTCTTT
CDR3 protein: CASSQDRNEAFF

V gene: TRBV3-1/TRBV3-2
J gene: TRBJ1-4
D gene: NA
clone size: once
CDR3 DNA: TGTGCCAGCAGCCAAGAGACTCTAATGGCTTATAATGAAAAACTGTTTTTT
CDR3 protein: CASSQETLMAYNEKLFF

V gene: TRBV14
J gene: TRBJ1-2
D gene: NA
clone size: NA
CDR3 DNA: TGTGCCAGCAGCCAAGATCCACTGCCCTATGGCTACACCTTC
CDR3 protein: CASSQDPLPYGYTF

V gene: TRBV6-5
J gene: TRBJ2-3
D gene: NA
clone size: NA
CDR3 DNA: TGTGCATCCCGGCAGGGCAACACAGATACGCAGTATTTT
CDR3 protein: CASRQGNTDTQYF

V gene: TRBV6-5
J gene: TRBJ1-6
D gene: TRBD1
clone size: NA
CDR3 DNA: TGTGCCAGCAGTCTGACAGGGGTTAGGGGTTCACCCCTCCACTTT
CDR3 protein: CASSLTGVRGSPLHF

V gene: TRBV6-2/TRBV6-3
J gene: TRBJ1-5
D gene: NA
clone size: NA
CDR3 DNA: TGTGCCAGCAGTTACCGACCAGGTCAAACGGGACATAGCAATCAGCCCCAGCATTTT
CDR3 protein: CASSYRPGQTGHSNQPQHF

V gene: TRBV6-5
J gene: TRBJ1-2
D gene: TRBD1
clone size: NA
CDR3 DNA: TGTGCCAGCAAAAACAGGGGACCTAACTATGGCTACACCTTC
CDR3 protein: CASKNRGPNYGYTF

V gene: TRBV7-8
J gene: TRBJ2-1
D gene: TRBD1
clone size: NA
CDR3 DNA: TGTGCCAGCTCCCCCGACAGGGTCGTTTCCTACAATGAGCAGTTCTTC
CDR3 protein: CASSPDRVVSYNEQFF

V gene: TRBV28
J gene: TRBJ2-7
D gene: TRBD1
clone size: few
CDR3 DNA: TGTGCCAGCAGTTACGGACAGGGGGCTTTCGAGCAGTACTTC
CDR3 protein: CASSYGQGAFEQYF

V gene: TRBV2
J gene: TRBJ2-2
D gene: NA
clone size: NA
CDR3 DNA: TGTGCCAGCTCCAGGAAGTCGAACACCGGGGAGCTGTTTTTT
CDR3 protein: CASSRKSNTGELFF

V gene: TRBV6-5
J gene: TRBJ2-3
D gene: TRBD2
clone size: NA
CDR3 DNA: TGTGCCAGCAGTTACGGGAGGGGCCAATACACAGATACGCAGTATTTT
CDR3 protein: CASSYGRGQYTDTQYF

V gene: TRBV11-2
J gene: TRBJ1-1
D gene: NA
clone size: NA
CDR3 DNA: TGTGCCAGCTCTCCCCTACAGGCGGTCACTGAAGCTTTCTTT
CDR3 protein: CASSPLQAVTEAFF

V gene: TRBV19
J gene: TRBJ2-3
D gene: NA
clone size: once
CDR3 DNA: TGTGCCAGTAGCATACAGCAGGGTGCTAGCACAGATACGCAGTATTTT
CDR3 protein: CASSIQQGASTDTQYF

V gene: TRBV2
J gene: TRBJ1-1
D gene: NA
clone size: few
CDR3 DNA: TGTGCCAGCAGTGAATACGACAGGTTTGAAGCTTTCTTT
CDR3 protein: CASSEYDRFEAFF

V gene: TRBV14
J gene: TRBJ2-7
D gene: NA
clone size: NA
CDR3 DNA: TGTGCCAGCAGCCCACTACCGGCGAGACCGATAAGGCAGTACTTC
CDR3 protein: CASSPLPARPIRQYF

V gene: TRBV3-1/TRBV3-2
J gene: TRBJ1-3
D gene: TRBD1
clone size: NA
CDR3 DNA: TGTGCCAGCAGCCAAAGGGAAGGATACAGGGGGCAGGTTGGAAACACCATATATTTT
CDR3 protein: CASSQREGYRGQVGNTIYF

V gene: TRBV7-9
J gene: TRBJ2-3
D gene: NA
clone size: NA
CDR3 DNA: TGTGCCAGCAGCTTATCAGGGAAGCGCACAGATACGCAGTATTTT
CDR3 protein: CASSLSGKRTDTQYF

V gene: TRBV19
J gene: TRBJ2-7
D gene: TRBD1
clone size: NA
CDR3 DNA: TGTGCCAGTAGTTACTCCGGGACAGGGGCCTACGAGCAGTACTTC
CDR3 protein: CASSYSGTGAYEQYF

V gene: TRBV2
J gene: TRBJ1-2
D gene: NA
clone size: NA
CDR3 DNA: TGTGCCAGCAGTGAAGCGTCACAGAGTTACACCTTC
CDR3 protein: CASSEASQSYTF

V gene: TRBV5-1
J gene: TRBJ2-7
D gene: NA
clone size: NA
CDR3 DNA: TGCGCCAGCAGCTTGGCACAGGGAGGGTTGTCCGAGCAGTACTTC
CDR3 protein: CASSLAQGGLSEQYF

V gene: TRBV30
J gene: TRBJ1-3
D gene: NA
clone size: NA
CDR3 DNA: TGTGCCTGGAGTACGAACTCCGTCTCTGGAAACACCATATATTTT
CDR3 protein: CAWSTNSVSGNTIYF

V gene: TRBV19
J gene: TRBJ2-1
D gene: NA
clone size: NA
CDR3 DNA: TGTGCCAGTAGTAAAGGTAGCGAGTACAATGAGCAGTTCTTC
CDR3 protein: CASSKGSEYNEQFF

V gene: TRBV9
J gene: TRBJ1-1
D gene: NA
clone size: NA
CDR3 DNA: TGTGCCAGCAGCACCGAGGAGGGTACGGGGACTGAAGCTTTCTTT
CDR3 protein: CASSTEEGTGTEAFF

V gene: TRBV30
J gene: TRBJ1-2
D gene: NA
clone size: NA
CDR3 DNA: TGTGCCTGGAGTTACCCGCGGGGAGGGCTTAACTATGGCTACACCTTC
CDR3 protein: CAWSYPRGGLNYGYTF

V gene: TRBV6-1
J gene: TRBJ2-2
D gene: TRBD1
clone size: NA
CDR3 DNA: TGTGCCAGCAGTGAATGGGGACAGGGTACCGGGGAGCTGTTTTTT
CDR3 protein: CASSEWGQGTGELFF

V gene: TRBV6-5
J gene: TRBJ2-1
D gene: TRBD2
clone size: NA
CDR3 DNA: TGTGCCAGCAGGAATAGCGGGGGGGTTTACAATGAGCAGTTCTTC
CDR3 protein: CASRNSGGVYNEQFF

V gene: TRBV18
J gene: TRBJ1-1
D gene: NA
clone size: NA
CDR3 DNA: TGTGCCAGCTCACTGAACAGGGAGAGTGAAGCTTTCTTT
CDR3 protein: CASSLNRESEAFF

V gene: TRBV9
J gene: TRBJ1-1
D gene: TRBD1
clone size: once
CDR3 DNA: TGTGCCAGCAGTTTCCGGGACAGTAACACTGAAGCTTTCTTT
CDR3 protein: CASSFRDSNTEAFF

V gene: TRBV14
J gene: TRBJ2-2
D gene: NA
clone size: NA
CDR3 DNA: TGTGCCAGCAGCCAAGGACAAACCGGGGAGCTGTTTTTT
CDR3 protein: CASSQGQTGELFF

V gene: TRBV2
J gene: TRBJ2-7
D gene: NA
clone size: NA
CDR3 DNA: TGTGCCAGCAGTCAAGGGCAGGCCGAGTACTTC
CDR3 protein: CASSQGQAEYF

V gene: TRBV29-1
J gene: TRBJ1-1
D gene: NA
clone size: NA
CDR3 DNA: TGCAGCGGCGGTAACACTGAAGCTTTCTTT
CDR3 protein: CSGGNTEAFF

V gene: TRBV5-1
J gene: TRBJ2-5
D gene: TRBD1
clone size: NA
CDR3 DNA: TGCGCCAGCAGCAGGGGACAGGGAGAGACCCAGTACTTC
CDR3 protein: CASSRGQGETQYF

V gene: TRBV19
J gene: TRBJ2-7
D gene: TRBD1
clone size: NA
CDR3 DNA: TGTGCCAGTAGTAAAGCAGCCACGGGACAGGGGTTGAATGAGCAGTACTTC
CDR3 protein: CASSKAATGQGLNEQYF

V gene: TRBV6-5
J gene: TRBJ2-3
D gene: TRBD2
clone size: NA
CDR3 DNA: TGTGCCAGCAGCCCAGCGGGGGCAGGGGATACGCAGTATTTT
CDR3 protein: CASSPAGAGDTQYF

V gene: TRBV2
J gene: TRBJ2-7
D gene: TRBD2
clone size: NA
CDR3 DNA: TGTGCCAGCAGTGATAAGCGGGGAGACTACGAGCAGTACTTC
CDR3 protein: CASSDKRGDYEQYF

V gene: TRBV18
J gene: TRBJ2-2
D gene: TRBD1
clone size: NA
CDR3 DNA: TGTGCCAGCTCACGCCAGGGGGCGAACACCGGGGAGCTGTTTTTT
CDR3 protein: CASSRQGANTGELFF

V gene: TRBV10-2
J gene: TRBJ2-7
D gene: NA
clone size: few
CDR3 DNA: TGCGCCAGCATGGCCGGACAGGCGGGGGAGCAGTACTTC
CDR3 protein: CASMAGQAGEQYF

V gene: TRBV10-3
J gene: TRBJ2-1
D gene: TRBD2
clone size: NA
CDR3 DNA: TGTGCCATCAGTGATGGGAGCGGGGGGGCCGACAATGAGCAGTTCTTC
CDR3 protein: CAISDGSGGADNEQFF